One sample yielded the 25 T cell receptor beta chains listed below, sequenced in a study of T cell responses to AZD1222 COVID-19 vaccine. Method: immunoSEQ multiplex PCR; TCRdb's copy keeps in-frame clones and lacks some. The sample holds about 110,000 clones, roughly 90% seen once. The starting material was peripheral blood, obtained on day 0 of AZD1222 vaccination. The receptors were sampled from an adult in good health.

In this sample, this clone turned up once. V gene TRBV7-2 combines with J gene TRBJ1-2; weak D call: TRBD1 (5 bases). This CDR3 comprises 16 residues. Trimming stripped 5 bases from V and 1 base from J, with 17 bases between. Germline V CDR1 and CDR2: SGHTA, FQGNSA. In DNA, the CDR3 is TGTGCCAGCAGCCAGAGTGGGGTGGGGCTTAACTATGGCTACACCTTC. Translating gives CASSQSGVGLNYGYTF.

V usage is TRBV5-5 and J usage is TRBJ1-1; weak D call: TRBD1 (5 bases). CDR1 and CDR2 from the germline V gene are SGHKS and YYEKEE (reference sequence). Trimming stripped 5 bases from V and 2 bases from J, with 10 bases between. This CDR3 region has 13 residues. CDR3 loop: CASRFWTNTEAFF. The CDR3 region has the DNA TGTGCCAGCAGATTTTGGACAAACACTGAAGCTTTCTTT.

The V and J genes are TRBV10-1 and TRBJ2-6; D gene uncertain. CDR3 length: 16 amino acids. Germline V lookup: CDR1 WNHNN, CDR2 SYGVQD (reference sequence). V was pared by 2 bases and J by 0 bases, with 8 bases between. The CDR3 here is CASSEHAGSGANVLTF. Here the CDR3 DNA reads TGCGCCAGCAGTGAGCATGCAGGCTCTGGGGCCAACGTCCTGACTTTC.

This clone was observed once. The chain recombines TRBV5-4 with TRBJ1-1, with TRBD1 identical over 8 bases. Per the germline V gene, CDR1 is SGHNT and CDR2 is YYREEE (reference sequence). The V and J ends lost 3 bases and 0 bases, in that order; junction bases with no gene match: 4. The CDR3 sequence is 15 residues long. This CDR3 is CASSSDRGVNTEAFF. In DNA, the CDR3 is TGTGCCAGCAGCTCAGACAGGGGTGTGAACACTGAAGCTTTCTTT.

This clone appeared once. This chain links TRBV5-4 with TRBJ2-1; D perhaps matches TRBD1 (5 bases). CDR1 and CDR2 from the germline V gene are SGHNT and YYREEE (reference sequence). The CDR3 has 16 amino acids. The ends were cut back, 4 bases at V and 7 bases at J, with 21 bases in the middle. CDR3 nucleotide sequence: TGTGCCAGCAGCGGACCTGACAGTCTGGCGACGAATGAGCAGTTCTTC. Translating it yields CASSGPDSLATNEQFF. Filled out from reference TRBV5-4 and TRBJ2-1, the complete variable domain reads ETGVTQSPTHLIKTRGQQVTLRCSSQSGHNTVSWYQQALGQGPQFIFQYYREEENGRGNFPPRFSGLQFPNYSSELNVNALELDDSALYLCASSGPDSLATNEQFFGPGTRLTVL.

This rearrangement joins TRBV19 to TRBJ1-4; weak D call: TRBD1 (5 bases). V lost 3 bases and J lost 7, with 12 bases in between. This CDR3 spans 14 amino acids. Germline V CDR1 and CDR2: LNHDA, SQIVND (reference sequence). The CDR3 here is CASSMRGRGEKLFF. The CDR3 DNA is TGTGCCAGTAGTATGCGGGGAAGGGGTGAAAAACTGTTTTTT.

The chain employs TRBV10-3 and TRBJ2-7; possibly TRBD1 or TRBD2 for D (5 bases each). Germline CDR1 and CDR2: ENHRY and SYGVKD. The CDR3 consists of 14 residues. V was pared by 6 bases and J by 2 bases, with 14 bases between. CDR3 sequence reads: CAIRDGTGTYEQYF. CDR3 nucleotides: TGTGCCATCAGGGACGGGACGGGTACCTACGAGCAGTACTTC.

This sequence joins TRBV9 and TRBJ2-7; D perhaps matches TRBD1 (5 bases). The CDR3 loop spans 12 amino acids. The V end was cut by 5 bases, the J end by 5 bases, with 11 bases between. CDR1 and CDR2 (germline): SGDLS, YYNGEE. Here the CDR3 DNA reads TGTGCCAGCAGTTTAACCAGGGACGAGCAGTACTTC. It yields the protein CASSLTRDEQYF.

The rearrangement links TRBV4-1 to TRBJ1-4; D not certain. Trimming cost V 6 bases and J 4 bases, with 21 bases left between them. Germline CDR1 MGHRA, CDR2 YSYEKL. The CDR3 runs 17 residues. The CDR3: CASSRAAGAFGNEKLFF. The CDR3 coding sequence is TGCGCCAGCAGTCGGGCGGCAGGAGCCTTTGGTAATGAAAAACTGTTTTTT.

This clone was seen a single time. This sequence joins TRBV6-5 and TRBJ2-7; possibly TRBD1 for D (5 bases). CDR1 MNHEY and CDR2 SVGAGI come from the germline V gene. The V and J ends lost 0 bases and 2 bases respectively, with 11 bases between them. CDR3 length: 15 amino acids. The CDR3 coding sequence is TGTGCCAGCAGTTACTCGATGGGGCAGGCCTACGAGCAGTACTTC. As protein: CASSYSMGQAYEQYF.

This chain links TRBV18 with TRBJ1-2; possible D gene TRBD1, 5 bases. Germline assignment: CDR1 KGHSH and CDR2 LQKENI. There are 15 residues in the CDR3. V lost 3 bases to trimming and J lost 6 bases, with 17 bases between them. CDR3 loop: CASSPPGGRGHGYTF. The CDR3, as DNA: TGTGCCAGCTCACCCCCCGGGGGAAGGGGTCATGGCTACACCTTC.

In DNA, the CDR3 is TGCGCCAGCAGTAATCCCCTAGGAGTCCTCCTCGGGGAGCTGTTTTTT. It translates to CASSNPLGVLLGELFF. The V and J genes are TRBV5-1 and TRBJ2-2; D unresolved. Per the germline V gene, CDR1 is SGHRS and CDR2 is YFSETQ. The CDR3 covers 16 residues. Trimming removed 5 bases from V and 7 bases from J, with 21 bases in between.

The J gene is TRBJ1-6, the V gene TRBV6-1; D remains ambiguous. Germline CDR1 reads MNHNS; CDR2 reads SASEGT. Between the trimmed V and J ends, which lost 3 bases and 10 bases, there was a span of 7 bases. CDR3 length: 12 residues. The CDR3 region is CASSELRSPLHF. The CDR3 region has the DNA TGTGCCAGCAGTGAGCTCAGGTCACCCCTCCACTTT.

The chain uses TRBV7-9 and TRBJ1-3; no definite D call. CDR3 length equals 12 residues. CDR1 is SEHNR and CDR2 is FQNEAQ in the germline V gene (reference sequence). The germline V and J ends were trimmed by 5 bases and 1 base, with 3 bases remaining between them. The CDR3, as DNA: TGTGCCAGCAGCCATTCTGGAAACACCATATATTTT. Amino acids: CASSHSGNTIYF.

This clone was found once. This chain links TRBV5-1 with TRBJ1-2, with TRBD1 as a possible D gene (6 bases). Trimming removed 1 base at V and 0 bases at J, with 10 bases between. This CDR3 is 15 amino acids long. CDR1 and CDR2 (germline): SGHRS, YFSETQ. CDR3 loop: CASSLTGSANYGYTF. CDR3 DNA sequence: TGCGCCAGCAGCTTGACAGGGTCTGCTAACTATGGCTACACCTTC.

The chain uses TRBV7-6 and TRBJ2-3; the match to TRBD1 covers 7 bases. V trimming: 0 bases; J trimming: 4 bases; junction bases outside the gene matches: 7. CDR1 and CDR2 (germline): SGHVS, FNYEAQ. This CDR3 comprises 16 residues. The CDR3 reads CASSLAGTGVADTQYF. Here the CDR3 DNA reads TGTGCCAGCAGCTTAGCAGGAACAGGGGTCGCAGATACGCAGTATTTT.

The V call is TRBV11-3, the J call TRBJ1-2; 7 bases are shared with TRBD1. From germline, CDR1 is SGHNT and CDR2 YENEEA. J was trimmed by 1 base and V by 4 bases; bases with no gene match: 0. CDR3 length equals 13 residues. The CDR3 region is CASSSGGNYGYTF. CDR3 nucleotides: TGTGCCAGCAGCTCAGGGGGTAACTATGGCTACACCTTC.

The V gene is TRBV19, the J gene TRBJ2-1, with D perhaps matching TRBD2 (5 bases). Trimming took 3 bases from V and 6 from J, leaving 12 bases between them. This CDR3 has 14 amino acids. Germline V lookup: CDR1 LNHDA, CDR2 SQIVND (reference sequence). The CDR3 loop is CASSILPSSNEQFF. In nucleotides, the CDR3 is TGTGCCAGTAGTATTCTCCCTAGCAGCAATGAGCAGTTCTTC.

The V and J genes are TRBV4-1 and TRBJ2-3; 8 bases fit TRBD1. This CDR3 is built from 17 residues. V shed 4 bases and J 8 bases; nucleotides not matched to a gene: 17. Germline CDR1 MGHRA, CDR2 YSYEKL. The CDR3 DNA is TGCGCCAGCAGCCCGGAAGTCGACAGGGGTGGGAGAGTTACGCAGTATTTT. It is translated as CASSPEVDRGGRVTQYF.

This chain links TRBV6-5 with TRBJ1-3; D might be TRBD1 (5 bases). The CDR3 spans 15 residues. Trimming removed 8 bases at V and 0 bases at J, with 14 bases between. Germline loops: CDR1 MNHEY, CDR2 SVGAGI. This CDR3 is CASLERGSSGNTIYF. CDR3 DNA: TGTGCCAGCCTAGAGAGGGGAAGCTCTGGAAACACCATATATTTT.

The chain recombines TRBV28 with TRBJ2-5, with 8 bases lining up with TRBD2. CDR1 is MDHEN and CDR2 is SYDVKM in the germline V gene. The CDR3 sequence is 13 residues long. Trimming took 5 bases from V and 5 from J; bases not matched to a gene: 4. The chain's CDR3 is CASSRGGAETQYF. CDR3 bases: TGTGCCAGCAGTCGGGGGGGGGCTGAGACCCAGTACTTC.

This clone was picked up a small number of times. J is TRBJ2-7 and V is TRBV7-9; 7 nucleotides line up with TRBD2. In germline, CDR1 is SEHNR, CDR2 FQNEAQ (reference sequence). The trim removed 4 bases at V and 3 bases at J, leaving 9 bases unmatched. The CDR3 sequence is 15 residues long. CDR3 DNA sequence: TGTGCCAGCAGCTCCGAAGCGGGACTCAACTACGAGCAGTACTTC. Its protein is CASSSEAGLNYEQYF.

Details on this clone: This sample includes further DNA sequences coding for the same CDR3. The J gene is TRBJ1-2, the V gene TRBV5-6, with 9 nucleotides matching TRBD1. V shed 4 bases, J shed 6 bases, and the junction held 4 bases outside the gene matches. The CDR3 is 13 amino acids. Germline V gene sequence: CDR1 SGHDT, CDR2 YYEEEE. The CDR3 sequence is CASSLRQGDGYTF. The CDR3 DNA reads as TGTGCCAGCAGCCTGAGACAGGGGGATGGCTACACCTTC.

The chain has TRBV10-3 and TRBJ1-2; perhaps TRBD1 as D (6 bases). Germline CDR1 ENHRY, CDR2 SYGVKD. V was shortened by 0 bases and J by 4 bases, with 15 bases between the two germline ends. This CDR3 has 16 amino acids. In DNA, the CDR3 is TGTGCCATCAGTGAGTCGATGGGGGGGCTCGGCTATGGCTACACCTTC. It yields the protein CAISESMGGLGYGYTF.

The chain uses TRBV9 and TRBJ2-7, with 12 bases that match TRBD2. Germline values: CDR1 SGDLS, CDR2 YYNGEE. This CDR3 is built from 16 residues. The ends lost 4 bases at V and 4 bases at J; junction bases unmatched: 9. In DNA form, the CDR3 reads TGTGCCAGCAGCCTGACCCCTAGCGGGGGGGAATACGAGCAGTACTTC. The encoded protein is CASSLTPSGGEYEQYF.